These T cell receptor beta chains were read from a single sample in a study of identical twins. Using its own MiXCR run on the 5' RACE reads, TCRdb lists one record per CDR3 protein. Of roughly 1.6 million distinct CDR3 sequences in the sample, about 30% are singletons; the top ten hold less than 0.35%. Source material: cord blood. The origin of the receptors is a newborn girl in good health. Each CDR3 is given with its conserved first and last residue. A D gene is named only where the DNA matches it firmly. Size is omitted from some rows. Given values are once, few, many or a class for expanded clones.

TRBD2	TRBV14	-	TRBJ2-3	CASSFLRATGLAGVPDTQYF	TGTGCCAGCAGCTTTCTCCGGGCGACGGGACTAGCGGGAGTCCCAGATACGCAGTATTTT
TRBD1	TRBV4-1	many	TRBJ2-7	CASSLGTVLSEQYF	TGCGCCAGCAGCCTCGGGACAGTTTTAAGCGAGCAGTACTTC
TRBD1	TRBV4-1	few	TRBJ1-4	CASSLWTGTRREKLFF	TGCGCCAGCAGTCTCTGGACAGGCACGAGGAGAGAAAAACTGTTTTTT
TRBD2	TRBV20-1	-	TRBJ2-1	CSARVGTSYNEQFF	TGCAGTGCTAGAGTGGGGACTAGTTACAATGAGCAGTTCTTC
TRBD2	TRBV3-1	-	TRBJ2-1	CASSPPGLAPFF	TGTGCCAGCAGCCCCCCTGGACTAGCGCCGTTCTTC
-	TRBV30	-	TRBJ1-2	CAWSANRAKGYGYTF	TGTGCCTGGAGTGCGAACAGGGCGAAGGGTTATGGCTACACCTTC
TRBD2	TRBV2	-	TRBJ2-1	CASSSGVKDEQFF	TGTGCCAGCTCCAGCGGGGTTAAGGATGAGCAGTTCTTC
-	TRBV27	-	TRBJ1-1	CASVRTRGSEAFF	TGTGCCAGCGTCAGAACCAGGGGCTCTGAAGCTTTCTTT
-	TRBV7-2	few	TRBJ2-1	CASTSPQRSYNEQFF	TGTGCCAGCACCTCGCCACAAAGATCCTACAATGAGCAGTTCTTC
TRBD2	TRBV28	few	TRBJ2-3	CASSSLAGDPTDTQYF	TGTGCCAGCAGTTCCTTAGCGGGAGATCCCACAGATACGCAGTATTTT
-	TRBV3-1	-	TRBJ1-5	CASFRTVYQPQHF	TGTGCCAGCTTTAGGACTGTTTATCAGCCCCAGCATTTT
-	TRBV28	few	TRBJ1-4	CASSFPGHPTNEKLFF	TGTGCCAGCAGTTTCCCGGGACATCCAACTAATGAAAAACTGTTTTTT
-	TRBV12-3/TRBV12-4	-	TRBJ1-1	CASSPNRQEAFF	TGTGCCAGCAGTCCCAATCGACAGGAAGCTTTCTTT
TRBD2	TRBV4-1	-	TRBJ2-3	CASSRRTSGRAGERDTQYF	TGCGCCAGCAGCCGCCGGACTAGCGGGAGGGCCGGAGAAAGAGATACGCAGTATTTT
-	TRBV20-1	few	TRBJ2-7	CSAKSAPTYEQYF	TGCAGTGCTAAATCGGCACCTACCTACGAGCAGTACTTC
-	TRBV6-5	few	TRBJ2-5	CASSYSSGSKTQYF	TGTGCCAGCAGTTACTCGTCAGGGAGTAAGACCCAGTACTTC
TRBD2	TRBV12-3/TRBV12-4	-	TRBJ2-1	CASSNGLGLADYNEQFF	TGTGCCAGCAGTAACGGCTTAGGACTAGCGGACTACAATGAGCAGTTCTTC
-	TRBV2	-	TRBJ2-5	CASSEGQLETQYF	TGTGCCAGCAGTGAAGGACAGTTAGAGACCCAGTACTTC
TRBD2	TRBV20-1	-	TRBJ2-2	CSARASGRALTGELFF	TGCAGTGCTAGAGCTAGCGGGAGGGCCCTCACCGGGGAGCTGTTTTTT
-	TRBV4-1	once	TRBJ2-7	CAGSQALALAIYEQYF	TGCGCCGGCAGCCAAGCCCTGGCGCTAGCGATCTACGAGCAGTACTTC
-	TRBV11-2	-	TRBJ2-7	CASSLVVWGMGPYEQYF	TGTGCCAGCAGCTTGGTGGTTTGGGGTATGGGGCCCTACGAGCAGTACTTC
-	TRBV2	-	TRBJ1-4	CASRPRDRMGEKLFF	TGTGCCAGCAGACCCCGGGATAGGATGGGGGAAAAACTGTTTTTT
TRBD1	TRBV7-9	few	TRBJ1-1	CASSPRGRDTEAFF	TGTGCCAGCAGCCCCAGGGGGCGCGACACTGAAGCTTTCTTT
-	TRBV6-2/TRBV6-3	few	TRBJ2-7	CASSYPRTPPYEQYF	TGTGCCAGCAGTTATCCCCGGACGCCCCCCTACGAGCAGTACTTC
-	TRBV4-1	-	TRBJ2-1	CASSQVLAGVLFF	TGCGCCAGCAGCCAAGTCCTAGCAGGGGTGCTGTTCTTC
TRBD1	TRBV7-2	-	TRBJ1-2	CASSTRTGWNYGYTF	TGTGCCAGCAGCACCAGGACAGGGTGGAACTATGGCTACACCTTC
-	TRBV7-6	-	TRBJ2-6	CASSLEGLASSGANVLTF	TGTGCCAGCAGCTTAGAGGGACTTGCGAGCTCTGGGGCCAACGTCCTGACTTTC
TRBD2	TRBV25-1	-	TRBJ2-3	CASSASGTSGADNTDTQYF	TGTGCCAGCAGTGCGTCCGGGACTAGCGGGGCGGATAACACAGATACGCAGTATTTT
-	TRBV20-1	few	TRBJ2-1	CSARVVQRSNEQFF	TGCAGTGCTAGAGTCGTCCAGCGTAGTAATGAGCAGTTCTTC
TRBD1	TRBV6-5	-	TRBJ2-7	CASSSRTGGLLYEQYF	TGTGCCAGCAGTTCCAGGACAGGGGGCTTACTCTACGAGCAGTACTTC
-	TRBV7-2	many	TRBJ2-4	CASSPRGKNIQYF	TGCGCCAGCAGTCCCCGGGGAAAAAACATTCAGTACTTC
-	TRBV7-9	-	TRBJ2-3	CASSLGSLSRGTQYF	TGTGCCAGCAGCTTGGGCAGTCTAAGCCGTGGGACGCAGTATTTT
TRBD2	TRBV9	once	TRBJ2-7	CASSVWKRDYYEQYF	TGTGCCAGCAGCGTCTGGAAAAGGGACTACTACGAGCAGTACTTC
-	TRBV14	few	TRBJ2-7	CASSPGTWYYNEQYF	TGTGCCAGCAGTCCCGGGACATGGTACTACAATGAGCAGTACTTC
TRBD2	TRBV28	few	TRBJ2-3	CASISSGVNTDTQYF	TGTGCCAGCATTTCTAGCGGGGTTAACACAGATACGCAGTATTTT
-	TRBV4-1	few	TRBJ2-1	CASSAIGTTVYNEQFF	TGCGCCAGCAGCGCTATTGGGACGACCGTGTACAATGAGCAGTTCTTC
TRBD2	TRBV20-1	few	TRBJ2-3	CSAPLAGPTDTQYF	TGCAGTGCTCCTTTAGCGGGCCCCACAGATACGCAGTATTTT
TRBD2	TRBV25-1	many	TRBJ2-1	CASSVAGRYNEQFF	TGTGCCAGCAGTGTAGCGGGAAGGTACAATGAGCAGTTCTTC
-	TRBV5-1	few	TRBJ1-1	CASSQTGRGNTEAFF	TGCGCCAGCAGCCAGACAGGTCGGGGGAACACTGAAGCTTTCTTT
-	TRBV10-3	-	TRBJ2-7	CAAGSSYEQYF	TGTGCCGCCGGAAGTTCCTACGAGCAGTACTTC
-	TRBV12-3/TRBV12-4	-	TRBJ2-1	CASSSGRYEQFF	TGTGCCAGCAGCTCGGGGCGGTATGAGCAGTTCTTC
TRBD1	TRBV20-1	-	TRBJ1-4	CSAWIGGSEKLFF	TGCAGTGCCTGGATAGGGGGCAGTGAAAAACTGTTTTTT
-	TRBV11-2	-	TRBJ2-7	CACSLVSLPYEQYF	TGTGCCTGCAGCTTAGTATCATTGCCCTACGAGCAGTACTTC